This T cell receptor beta chain is from a study of neurological immune-mediated disorders. General study points: Patients with HTLV-1-associated myelopathy showed the most TCR clonal expansion. Those with multiple sclerosis showed the least, falling below healthy controls.

As for the cDNA, it was generated by 5'RACE with 10-nucleotide random UMIs. A single record per CDR3 protein comes from TCRdb applying MiXCR to the 5' RACE reads. The data contain 75,000 to 80,000 distinct CDR3 sequences, 4.5% to 6.5% of them singletons. Ten or more counts support this clonotype. Antigen specificity is unknown. Germline V gives CDR1 DFQATT, CDR2 SNEGSKA (reference sequence). The CDR3 spans 14 residues. V was clipped by 3 bases and J by 4 bases; unmatched bases: 6. Preparation of the unsorted libraries drew on 2 million PBMCs stored at -80 C. The J gene is TRBJ1-5, the V gene TRBV20-1; 7 bases fit TRBD1. The material sequenced was PBMCs. The TCR comes from a woman aged 25-40 years with multiple sclerosis. CDR3 bases: TGCAGTGCTAGGGCAGGGGGAGTGAATCAGCCCCAGCATTTT. Encoded protein: CSARAGGVNQPQHF.